This T cell receptor (beta chain) is from a study of cytomegalovirus exposure and HLA in healthy donors. The germline V gene encodes CDR1 MDHEN and CDR2 SYDVKM. The length of the CDR3 is 11 residues. V lost 7 bases and J 6 bases, leaving 7 bases between the germline ends. The table came from immunoSEQ multiplex PCR; TCRdb's copy has only in-frame clones and leaves some out. The sample contains about 56,000 clones, approximately 90% of which appear only once. This clone was observed a single time. The receptor was derived from a man aged 18 to 35 in good health and CMV-seronegative. Sequencing input: PBMCs. V is TRBV28 and J is TRBJ2-1; D is unclear. The CDR3 DNA follows: TGTGCCAGCAATCTTTTCAATGAGCAGTTCTTC. It encodes CASNLFNEQFF. The full variable domain, its missing parts supplied by reference TRBV28 and TRBJ2-1, is DVKVTQSSRYLVKRTGEKVFLECVQDMDHENMFWYRQDPGLGLRLIYFSYDVKMKEKGDIPEGYSVSREKKERFSLILESASTNQTSMYLCASNLFNEQFFGPGTRLTVL.